The rows below give T cell receptor beta chains drawn from one sample of a study of human T cells and chemical hapten exposure. TCRdb re-derived calls from the RACE reads in MiXCR, one entry per CDR3 protein. The table lists about 400,000 distinct CDR3 sequences, about 6% of them singletons. Sequenced material: whole blood, taken in connection with sensitization to the hapten diphenylcyclopropenone (DPC). The receptors were sampled from a woman between 18 and 30 years old with alopecia areata. Some clones in this sample may be carry-over from other donors' samples. The CDR3 runs from the conserved cysteine through the conserved F or W. D genes are given only for firm matches. The listing skips clone size in some rows; elsewhere it reads once, few, many or a size class.

few,TRBV20-1,TRBJ2-4,-,TGCAGTGAGATCACTTGGGATTCACAGGTAGCCAAAAACATTCAGTACTTC,CSEITWDSQVAKNIQYF
few,TRBV6-2/TRBV6-3,TRBJ2-7,-,TGTGCCAGCAGTTACCTCCCCGGGACCGACTACGAGCAGTACTTC,CASSYLPGTDYEQYF
few,TRBV27,TRBJ1-1,TRBD1,TGTGCCAGCAGTTCCTTTTGGACAGGGGGTAGTACTGAAGCTTTCTTT,CASSSFWTGGSTEAFF
-,TRBV10-3,TRBJ2-1,TRBD1,TGTGCCATCAGTGTATCCAGGGACAGGGGAAAAGAGTTCTTC,CAISVSRDRGKEFF
few,TRBV7-6,TRBJ2-1,-,TGTGCCAGCAGCTTACAAGGAGGAACGGGGGCCGGTGAGCAGTTCTTC,CASSLQGGTGAGEQFF
many,TRBV6-4,TRBJ2-6,TRBD1,TGTGCCAGCAGTAATACAGGGGGTACTGGGGCCAACGTCCTGACTTTC,CASSNTGGTGANVLTF
many,TRBV7-2,TRBJ1-6,-,TGTGCCAGCAGTCAATTACCACAGGGAACGCTGTATAATTCACCCCTCCACTTT,CASSQLPQGTLYNSPLHF
few,TRBV25-1,TRBJ1-2,-,TGTGCCAGTACGGGGGGGGCGAGTGGCTACACCTTC,CASTGGASGYTF
-,TRBV6-5,TRBJ1-2,-,TGTGCCAGCAGGCGAGGGGATGGCTACACCTTC,CASRRGDGYTF
-,TRBV6-5,TRBJ1-5,-,TGTGCCAGCTCATCTACAGGCCCTTTGGGTCAGCCCCAGCATTTT,CASSSTGPLGQPQHF
once,TRBV28,TRBJ1-2,-,TGTGCCAGCAGTAGGGCCTATGGCTACACCTTC,CASSRAYGYTF
few,TRBV5-1,TRBJ2-5,-,TGCGCCAGCAGCTTGTTCGCGGGGCTCGGGTACCAAGAGACCCAGTACTTC,CASSLFAGLGYQETQYF
many,TRBV18,TRBJ1-2,-,TGTGCCAGCTCACCAGATGTGGGCCTAGACTATGGCTACACCTTC,CASSPDVGLDYGYTF
few,TRBV3-1,TRBJ2-7,-,TGTGCCAGCAGCTCAATTACACCCTACGAGCAGTACTTC,CASSSITPYEQYF
many,TRBV6-6,TRBJ1-3,-,TGTGCCAGCAGTCCCCGGAAGGGAAACACCATATATTTT,CASSPRKGNTIYF
many,TRBV7-9,TRBJ2-7,TRBD1,TGTGCCAGCACCTCGACAGGGGTGGGCGAGCAGTACTTC,CASTSTGVGEQYF
many,TRBV29-1,TRBJ1-1,-,TGCAGCGTTCCCCCCACCGCAGGGTTGAACACTGAAGCTTTCTTT,CSVPPTAGLNTEAFF
few,TRBV6-2/TRBV6-3,TRBJ1-5,-,TGTGCCAGCAGCCAGCAGGGTATCCAGCCCCAGCATTTT,CASSQQGIQPQHF
-,TRBV18,TRBJ2-7,-,TGTGCCAGCTCACCACCCGCAAGCTACGAGCAGTACTTC,CASSPPASYEQYF
-,TRBV20-1,TRBJ2-3,TRBD2,TGCAGTGCTAGGGCGGGAGCAGATACGCAGTATTTT,CSARAGADTQYF
many,TRBV7-9,TRBJ1-5,TRBD1,TGTGCCAGCAGCTTGGGACAGGGGGGACAGCCCCAGCATTTT,CASSLGQGGQPQHF
many,TRBV7-2,TRBJ1-6,TRBD1,TGTGCCAGCAGCTATATTATCGGGACAGGGAGACGTTCACCCCTCCACTTT,CASSYIIGTGRRSPLHF